This passage covers 31 T cell receptor beta chains from one sample sequenced in a study of OX40 agonist ivuxolimab in advanced cancers. Assay: immunoSEQ multiplex PCR; the TCRdb copy retains only in-frame clones and omits some. The table has under 75,000 clones, around 93% seen once; the top ten hold less than 15%. The sample in question was CD4+ or CD8+ T cells sorted from blood, obtained in a trial of the OX40 agonist ivuxolimab. The receptors were gathered from an adult with an advanced solid tumor such as melanoma, head and neck, liver or kidney cancer.

The sample holds one count of this clone. The chain combines TRBV4-3 with TRBJ2-1; weak D call: TRBD1 (6 bases). Germline V lookup: CDR1 LGHNA, CDR2 YSLEER. This CDR3 region has 14 residues. Trimming stripped 2 bases from V and 7 bases from J, with 12 bases between. CDR3 sequence: CASSQSRRGNEQFF. The CDR3 coding sequence is TGCGCCAGCAGCCAATCTCGCAGGGGAAATGAGCAGTTCTTC.

V is TRBV19 and J is TRBJ2-1; 9 positions match TRBD1. Germline loops: CDR1 LNHDA, CDR2 SQIVND (reference sequence). The V gene end was trimmed by 4 bases and the J gene end by 4 bases; junction bases not matched to a gene: 5. This CDR3 has 15 residues. CDR3 loop: CASSRDRGLYNEQFF. In nucleotides, the CDR3 is TGTGCCAGTAGTAGAGACAGGGGGTTATACAATGAGCAGTTCTTC. Based on the CDR3 plus reference TRBV19 and TRBJ2-1, the full variable domain is DGGITQSPKYLFRKEGQNVTLSCEQNLNHDAMYWYRQDPGQGLRLIYYSQIVNDFQKGDIAEGYSVSREKKESFPLTVTSAQKNPTAFYLCASSRDRGLYNEQFFGPGTRLTVL.

This rearrangement joins TRBV11-3 to TRBJ2-1, with 10 bases fitting TRBD2. The CDR3 totals 18 residues. From germline, CDR1 is SGHNT and CDR2 YENEEA. Trimming removed 3 bases from V and 8 bases from J; junction bases left unmatched: 16. CDR3 sequence (DNA): TGTGCCAGCAGCTTTGGAAGGACTAGCGGCCTGTTGACGCATGAGCAGTTCTTC. Its protein is CASSFGRTSGLLTHEQFF.

The chain carries TRBV18 and TRBJ2-1, with TRBD1 matching 9 bases. Germline V gene sequence: CDR1 KGHSH, CDR2 LQKENI. V trimming: 2 bases; J trimming: 5 bases; junction bases outside the gene matches: 4. The CDR3 sequence is 15 residues long. The CDR3 nucleotides read TGTGCCAGCTCACCAGACAGGGGGAAAAACAATGAGCAGTTCTTC. Protein product: CASSPDRGKNNEQFF.

The chain has TRBV27 and TRBJ1-2; D remains unclear. Germline values: CDR1 MNHEY, CDR2 SMNVEV (reference sequence). This CDR3 region has 15 residues. V was trimmed by 0 bases and J by 4 bases, leaving 12 bases between them. This CDR3 is CASSLSLTSLYGYTF. The CDR3 DNA reads TGTGCCAGCAGTTTATCACTGACAAGTCTCTATGGCTACACCTTC.

The V and J genes are TRBV7-8 and TRBJ1-2; 8 nucleotides agree with TRBD1. The V segment lost 2 bases and the J segment 3 bases; nucleotides outside the gene matches: 2. The CDR3 extends over 14 amino acids. CDR1 and CDR2 from the germline V gene are SGHVS and FQNEAQ. DNA for the CDR3: TGTGCCAGCAGCTTACTGGACAGGGACTATGGCTACACCTTC. Translated, it gives CASSLLDRDYGYTF.

The V call is TRBV15, the J call TRBJ1-2; D possibly corresponds to TRBD1 (5 bases). CDR1 is LNHNV, CDR2 YYDKDF, per germline (reference sequence). V lost 4 bases, J lost 4 bases, and 19 bases lay in between. This CDR3 has 16 residues. The chain's CDR3 is CATSTLYGGISYGYTF. In DNA, the CDR3 is TGTGCCACCAGCACTCTGTACGGGGGGATTAGCTATGGCTACACCTTC.

The genes are TRBV28 and TRBJ2-3; TRBD1 or TRBD2 may be the D gene (5 bases each). Germline CDR1 MDHEN, CDR2 SYDVKM. V was trimmed by 6 bases and J by 1 base, leaving 17 bases between them. There are 16 residues in the CDR3. The CDR3 DNA follows: TGTGCCAGCAGCCCGAGTGAGGGGTACCGCACAGATACGCAGTATTTT. Protein: CASSPSEGYRTDTQYF.

The chain combines TRBV5-6 with TRBJ2-7, with D perhaps matching TRBD1 (6 bases). The germline V gene has CDR1 SGHDT and CDR2 YYEEEE. CDR3 length equals 14 residues. The V and J ends lost 4 bases and 3 bases respectively, with 14 bases between them. The CDR3 region is CASSPPTGSYEQYF. CDR3 bases: TGTGCCAGCAGCCCCCCGACAGGAAGCTACGAGCAGTACTTC.

This clone was seen a single time. J is TRBJ1-1 and V is TRBV28, with D possibly TRBD1 on 5 matching bases. Germline-derived CDR1 and CDR2 are MDHEN and SYDVKM. Trimming stripped 2 bases from V and 0 bases from J, with 16 bases between. This CDR3 comprises 17 residues. The CDR3 protein is CASSLRQGISMNTEAFF. CDR3 coding DNA: TGTGCCAGCAGTTTAAGGCAGGGAATATCCATGAACACTGAAGCTTTCTTT. Together with reference TRBV28 and TRBJ1-1, the CDR3 gives the full variable domain: DVKVTQSSRYLVKRTGEKVFLECVQDMDHENMFWYRQDPGLGLRLIYFSYDVKMKEKGDIPEGYSVSREKKERFSLILESASTNQTSMYLCASSLRQGISMNTEAFFGQGTRLTVV.

In the case of this clone: At one of its ends the junction is not consistent with the germline gene, which may arise from a read error. This chain joins TRBV27 and TRBJ1-5, with a tentative D call TRBD1 (5 bases). The CDR3 sequence is 14 residues long. Germline-derived CDR1 and CDR2 are MNHEY and SMNVEV (reference sequence). DNA of the CDR3: TGTGCCAGTGACCGGGGGGGAAGCAGTCAGCCCCAGCATTTT. This sequence encodes CASDRGGSSQPQHF.

By proportion, this clone is medium-sized. This rearrangement joins TRBV2 to TRBJ2-6, with unresolved D. Per germline, CDR1 SNHLY and CDR2 FYNNEI. This CDR3 has 16 residues. The germline V and J ends were trimmed by 1 base and 4 bases, with 11 bases remaining between them. The CDR3 DNA sequence: TGTGCCAGCAGTGAAGAGGGATTGGCCGGGGCCAACGTCCTGACTTTC. As protein: CASSEEGLAGANVLTF.

The chain recombines TRBV27 with TRBJ2-3, with 8 positions matching TRBD2. CDR1 is MNHEY and CDR2 is SMNVEV in the germline V gene (reference sequence). After removal of 0 bases from V and 2 bases from J, the junction contained 7 bases not matched to a gene. The CDR3 runs to 17 residues. The CDR3 sequence: CASSLSFGSGITDTQYF. In DNA form, the CDR3 reads TGTGCCAGCAGTTTATCCTTTGGTAGCGGGATCACAGATACGCAGTATTTT.

The J gene is TRBJ1-5, the V gene TRBV19; D uncertain. Germline V gene lookup returns CDR1 LNHDA and CDR2 SQIVND (reference sequence). This CDR3 has 14 amino acids. V was shortened by 3 bases and J by 4 bases, with 10 bases between the two germline ends. The CDR3 DNA is TGTGCCAGTAGTATCAACCCGTCTAATCAGCCCCAGCATTTT. Translation gives CASSINPSNQPQHF. Together with reference TRBV19 and TRBJ1-5, the CDR3 gives the full variable domain: DGGITQSPKYLFRKEGQNVTLSCEQNLNHDAMYWYRQDPGQGLRLIYYSQIVNDFQKGDIAEGYSVSREKKESFPLTVTSAQKNPTAFYLCASSINPSNQPQHFGDGTRLSIL.

The chain is built from TRBV7-6 and TRBJ2-2, with D unresolved. Germline CDR1 SGHVS, CDR2 FNYEAQ. V lost 5 bases and J 7 bases, leaving 14 bases between the germline ends. CDR3 length: 14 residues. CDR3 amino acids: CASSPAEGYGELFF. The DNA of the CDR3 is TGTGCCAGCAGCCCCGCGGAAGGATACGGGGAGCTGTTTTTT. The entire variable domain, with the rest obtained from reference TRBV7-6 and TRBJ2-2, is as follows: GAGVSQSPRYKVTKRGQDVALRCDPISGHVSLYWYRQALGQGPEFLTYFNYEAQQDKSGLPNDRFSAERPEGSISTLTIQRTEQRDSAMYRCASSPAEGYGELFFGEGSRLTVL.

The V and J genes are TRBV6-1 and TRBJ1-4; D perhaps matches TRBD1 (6 bases). The CDR3 consists of 14 residues. The V gene lost 1 base and the J gene lost 8 bases, with 11 bases spanning the gap. Germline CDR1 and CDR2: MNHNS and SASEGT. Written as DNA, the CDR3 is TGTGCCAGCAGTGAAGAAGCAGGGGAGGAAAAACTGTTTTTT. Amino acid sequence: CASSEEAGEEKLFF.

The rearrangement links TRBV6-5 to TRBJ2-5; 10 bases are shared with TRBD2. Unmatched junction bases numbered 6, after V lost 0 bases and J lost 5 bases. Germline V gives CDR1 MNHEY, CDR2 SVGAGI. This CDR3 has 16 residues. The CDR3 loop reads CASSYSEREGEETQYF. DNA of the CDR3: TGTGCCAGCAGTTACTCGGAGCGGGAGGGCGAGGAGACCCAGTACTTC.

This clone has a handful of counts. This sequence joins TRBV11-2 and TRBJ1-1; possibly TRBD1 for D (5 bases). Germline loops: CDR1 SGHAT, CDR2 FQNNGV. This CDR3 has 17 amino acids. The V gene lost 0 bases and the J gene lost 1 base, with 15 bases spanning the gap. Written as DNA, the CDR3 is TGTGCCAGCAGCTTAGAACTCGGGGCAGGTGGGAACACTGAAGCTTTCTTT. The encoded protein is CASSLELGAGGNTEAFF.

The genes are TRBV5-1 and TRBJ2-1, with 9 bases lining up with TRBD2. The trim removed 0 bases at V and 8 bases at J, leaving 6 bases unmatched. CDR1 and CDR2 (germline): SGHRS, YFSETQ. This CDR3 region has 15 residues. In nucleotides, the CDR3 is TGCGCCAGCAGCTTGGTTAGCGGGAGTTACCATGAGCAGTTCTTC. Translated: CASSLVSGSYHEQFF.

The CDR3, as DNA: TGTGCCAGCAGCTTAAGACAGGGCTACTACAATGAGCAGTTCTTC. This encodes CASSLRQGYYNEQFF. The chain employs TRBV7-3 and TRBJ2-1, with TRBD1 identical over 7 bases. V lost 1 base, J lost 3 bases, and 3 bases stayed unmatched. The CDR3 totals 15 residues. Germline V CDR1 and CDR2: SGHTA, FQGTGA.

The V gene is TRBV19, the J gene TRBJ2-5; 13 positions agree with TRBD2. The CDR3 has 14 residues. Germline trimming cut 5 bases from V and 11 bases from J; bases unmatched to any gene: 8. Germline V CDR1 and CDR2: LNHDA, SQIVND (reference sequence). The CDR3: CASSPGLAGEEQYF. In DNA form, the CDR3 reads TGTGCCAGTAGTCCAGGACTAGCGGGGGAGGAGCAGTACTTC.

The chain couples TRBV19 to TRBJ2-7; D remains ambiguous. Germline CDR1 LNHDA, CDR2 SQIVND (reference sequence). With 3 bases removed from V and 3 bases from J, the gap between germline ends came to 15 bases. The CDR3 has 15 amino acids. For the CDR3, the DNA is TGTGCCAGTAGTATTTACGGAGTCCCCCGCTACGAGCAGTACTTC. Translating it yields CASSIYGVPRYEQYF.

The chain combines TRBV4-3 with TRBJ2-3; 10 bases agree with TRBD2. Germline V CDR1 and CDR2: LGHNA, YSLEER. The V segment lost 4 bases and the J segment 0 bases; nucleotides outside the gene matches: 19. The CDR3 spans 21 residues. CDR3 in amino acids: CASSRHYAGTSVSSSTDTQYF. The CDR3 DNA is TGCGCCAGCAGCCGACATTACGCCGGGACTAGCGTAAGCTCTAGCACAGATACGCAGTATTTT.

J is TRBJ2-1 and V is TRBV27, with D uncertain. The CDR3 consists of 15 residues. V lost 2 bases, J lost 0 bases, and 8 bases lay in between. The germline V gene encodes CDR1 MNHEY and CDR2 SMNVEV (reference sequence). The CDR3 loop is CASSLAASSYNEQFF. The CDR3 coding sequence is TGTGCCAGCAGTTTAGCGGCTAGCTCCTACAATGAGCAGTTCTTC.

V usage is TRBV4-1 and J usage is TRBJ1-5; no firm D call. The CDR3 runs to 16 residues. The V gene lost 0 bases and the J gene lost 2 bases, with 11 bases spanning the gap. The germline V gene encodes CDR1 MGHRA and CDR2 YSYEKL. CDR3 sequence reads: CASSQEGRFGNQPQHF. The CDR3, as DNA: TGCGCCAGCAGCCAAGAGGGGAGGTTCGGCAATCAGCCCCAGCATTTT.

The V and J genes are TRBV4-2 and TRBJ1-4, with D uncertain. Trimming took 3 bases from V and 2 from J, leaving 10 bases between them. Germline V gene lookup returns CDR1 LGHNA and CDR2 YNFKEQ. This CDR3 is 15 amino acids long. CDR3 bases: TGTGCCAGCAGCCACCGGTTACCGACTAATGAAAAACTGTTTTTT. Its protein is CASSHRLPTNEKLFF.

As to this clone: Other DNA sequences in the same sample also yield this CDR3. The chain is built from TRBV7-3 and TRBJ2-2; D not resolved. Trimming shortened V by 4 bases and J by 3 bases, and 3 bases separated the two germline ends. The CDR3 is 12 residues long. Germline-derived CDR1 and CDR2 are SGHTA and FQGTGA. CDR3 residues: CASSSYTGELFF. CDR3 DNA sequence: TGTGCCAGCAGCTCGTACACCGGGGAGCTGTTTTTT.

The chain joins TRBV5-8 to TRBJ2-1; possibly TRBD2 for D (8 bases). There are 19 residues in the CDR3. V was shortened by 3 bases and J by 1 base, with 23 bases between the two germline ends. Germline CDR1 reads SGHTS; CDR2 reads YDEGEE. In DNA, the CDR3 is TGTGCCAGCAGCTCACCGGGGGGGCAGGGGGTATTTTCCTACAATGAGCAGTTCTTC. This sequence encodes CASSSPGGQGVFSYNEQFF.

The chain recombines TRBV9 with TRBJ2-2, with D perhaps TRBD2 (5 bases). The CDR3 length is 16 residues. Germline CDR1 is SGDLS and CDR2 is YYNGEE. V was clipped by 1 base and J by 1 base, with 11 bases between them. DNA of the CDR3: TGTGCCAGCAGCGTAAATCGGGCGGGGAACACCGGGGAGCTGTTTTTT. Its translation: CASSVNRAGNTGELFF. The full variable domain, with the rest looked up from reference TRBV9 and TRBJ2-2, is DSGVTQTPKHLITATGQRVTLRCSPRSGDLSVYWYQQSLDQGLQFLIQYYNGEERAKGNILERFSAQQFPDLHSELNLSSLELGDSALYFCASSVNRAGNTGELFFGEGSRLTVL.

The rearrangement joins TRBV6-6 to TRBJ2-4; D uncertain. The V gene's germline CDR1 is MNHNY and CDR2 SVGAGI (reference sequence). V was clipped by 0 bases and J by 2 bases, with 11 bases between them. The CDR3 is 16 residues long. CDR3 nucleotides: TGTGCCAGCAGTTACTCGTTGTCTAGGTCCAAAAACATTCAGTACTTC. Translated: CASSYSLSRSKNIQYF.

V is TRBV28 and J is TRBJ2-2; 8 bases agree with TRBD1. The J segment lost 3 bases and the V segment lost 3 bases, leaving 0 bases of the junction unmatched. The CDR3 spans 14 residues. Germline V lookup: CDR1 MDHEN, CDR2 SYDVKM. The CDR3 region is CASSLTGDTGELFF. CDR3 bases: TGTGCCAGCAGTTTGACAGGGGACACCGGGGAGCTGTTTTTT. The entire variable domain, with the rest obtained from reference TRBV28 and TRBJ2-2, is as follows: DVKVTQSSRYLVKRTGEKVFLECVQDMDHENMFWYRQDPGLGLRLIYFSYDVKMKEKGDIPEGYSVSREKKERFSLILESASTNQTSMYLCASSLTGDTGELFFGEGSRLTVL.